This T cell receptor beta chain was obtained from a study of molecular identifiers for immune sequencing clone quantification. This CDR3 region has 15 residues. The V end lost 7 bases, the J end lost 9 bases, and 22 bases lay between the germline ends. Germline assignment: CDR1 SGHAT and CDR2 FQNNGV. Study-wide findings and caveats: In cases of identical TCR molecules sharing a barcode, highly expanded clone sizes could be underestimated. Jurkat TCR RNA from one cell was spiked into one million naive cells, and it was reportedly detectable there.

In preparing bulk TCR libraries, previously described methods and listed TCR primers were used. MiXCR was run by TCRdb on the PCR reads, yielding one entry per CDR3 protein. The data contain some 100,000 distinct CDR3 sequences, about 20% of them singletons. The sample holds many counts of this clonotype. Its antigen is unknown. Sorting defined naive CD8 T cells as CD8+CD4-CCR7+CD45RA+. The sample taken for sequencing was naive CD8+ T cells from blood, with Jurkat cell RNA spiked in. The subset here: FACS-sorted CD8+CD4-CCR7+CD45RA+ naive T cells. V usage is TRBV11-2 and J usage is TRBJ2-4; TRBD2 is a possible D gene (7 bases). The TCR originated in a human donor in good health. Some libraries in this study had Jurkat cell RNA spiked in. CDR3 DNA sequence: TGTGCCAGCAATGCCGCCACTAGCGAGGGGGGCATTCAGTACTTC. It codes for CASNAATSEGGIQYF.